Listed below are T cell receptor beta chains from one sample, sequenced in a study of OX40 agonist ivuxolimab in advanced cancers. Here immunoSEQ multiplex PCR was the method, and the copy in TCRdb shows in-frame clones only, minus some. The table lists 100,000 to 110,000 clones, under 95% of them singletons, with roughly 0.53% in the top ten. Sequencing used CD4+ or CD8+ T cells sorted from blood, obtained in a trial of the OX40 agonist ivuxolimab. These receptors were taken from an adult with an advanced solid tumor such as melanoma, head and neck, liver or kidney cancer. CDR3s include the opening cysteine and the closing phenylalanine or tryptophan. D genes are given only for firm matches. Clone size is stated in some rows and not others, as once, few, many or a class when expanded.

size	V	J	D	CDR3	DNA
.	TRBV7-9	TRBJ2-6	.	CASSLTPALSSGANVLTF	TGTGCCAGCAGCTTAACGCCGGCGTTGAGCTCTGGGGCCAACGTCCTGACTTTC
.	TRBV7-2	TRBJ1-2	TRBD1	CASSLQRDRGRSYTF	TGTGCCAGCAGCTTACAGCGGGACAGGGGACGGAGCTACACCTTC
.	TRBV27	TRBJ2-7	.	CASSLVPRGGEQYF	TGTGCCAGCAGTTTAGTTCCCAGGGGAGGAGAGCAGTACTTC
few	TRBV4-2	TRBJ2-7	.	CASSRDLPYEQYF	TGTGCCAGCAGCCGGGACTTACCCTACGAGCAGTACTTC
.	TRBV19	TRBJ2-1	TRBD2	CASSILAGVGEQFF	TGTGCCAGTAGTATATTGGCGGGAGTGGGTGAGCAGTTCTTC
.	TRBV5-4	TRBJ2-2	TRBD1	CASSRDRGFGGELFF	TGTGCCAGCAGCCGGGACAGGGGATTTGGCGGGGAGCTGTTTTTT
once	TRBV11-2	TRBJ2-3	TRBD2	CASSAGTSGTLTQYF	TGTGCCAGCAGCGCAGGGACTAGTGGGACCCTGACGCAGTATTTT
.	TRBV5-4	TRBJ2-3	TRBD2	CASTSLAGGVDTQYF	TGTGCCAGCACGAGTCTAGCGGGAGGGGTAGATACGCAGTATTTT
.	TRBV6-5	TRBJ2-7	.	CASTAGQIYEQYF	TGTGCCAGCACCGCGGGACAGATCTACGAGCAGTACTTC
.	TRBV28	TRBJ2-7	.	CASSDNPRGPYEQYF	TGTGCCAGCAGTGATAACCCCCGGGGCCCCTACGAGCAGTACTTC
.	TRBV5-1	TRBJ2-1	TRBD2	CASSLEGSGRGNEQFF	TGCGCCAGCAGCTTGGAAGGTAGCGGGAGGGGTAATGAGCAGTTCTTC
.	TRBV19	TRBJ1-3	TRBD1	CASTSGQVGNTIYF	TGTGCCAGTACCTCGGGACAGGTTGGAAACACCATATATTTT
.	TRBV19	TRBJ1-5	.	CASMEGLPNQPQHF	TGTGCCAGTATGGAGGGGCTTCCCAATCAGCCCCAGCATTTT
.	TRBV5-6	TRBJ1-1	.	CASSLEGRGLTEAFF	TGTGCCAGCAGCTTGGAGGGCCGGGGGCTGACTGAAGCTTTCTTT
once	TRBV2	TRBJ2-6	TRBD1	CASCRQGHIYSGANVLTF	TGTGCCAGCTGCAGACAGGGCCATATTTATTCTGGGGCCAACGTCCTGACTTTC
few	TRBV7-9	TRBJ1-2	.	CASSGLAGSRYGYTF	TGTGCCAGCAGCGGGTTGGCCGGCTCGAGGTATGGCTACACCTTC
.	TRBV7-2	TRBJ2-5	.	CASSLGIWETQYF	TGTGCCAGCAGCTTAGGAATATGGGAGACCCAGTACTTC
.	TRBV5-4	TRBJ2-1	TRBD2	CASSRTSGGPDNEQFF	TGTGCCAGCAGTAGGACTAGCGGGGGGCCGGACAATGAGCAGTTCTTC
.	TRBV6-5	TRBJ1-2	TRBD1	CASSPRDRDNYSYTF	TGTGCCAGCAGTCCCCGGGACAGGGATAACTATAGCTACACCTTC
.	TRBV7-9	TRBJ1-4	.	CASSLDPAGEREKLFF	TGTGCCAGCAGCTTGGATCCCGCTGGGGAGCGTGAAAAACTGTTTTTT
.	TRBV6-5	TRBJ1-2	TRBD1	CASSSGTGKGYTF	TGTGCCAGCAGTTCCGGGACAGGGAAGGGCTACACCTTC
.	TRBV5-1	TRBJ2-3	.	CASSRGGTDTQYF	TGCGCCAGCAGCCGCGGGGGCACAGATACGCAGTATTTT
once	TRBV7-2	TRBJ1-1	.	CASSLQGNTEAFF	TGTGCCAGCAGCTTGCAGGGGAACACTGAAGCTTTCTTT
.	TRBV4-1	TRBJ2-7	TRBD1	CASSLGQGNYEQYF	TGCGCCAGCAGCCTGGGACAGGGTAACTACGAGCAGTACTTC
.	TRBV28	TRBJ1-4	.	CASSLDRNNEKLFF	TGTGCCAGCAGTTTAGACAGAAATAATGAAAAACTGTTTTTT
.	TRBV10-2	TRBJ2-7	.	CASRAIEQYF	TGCGCCAGCAGGGCCATCGAGCAGTACTTC
.	TRBV4-1	TRBJ2-3	.	CASRRVQASTDTQYF	TGCGCCAGCAGAAGAGTCCAGGCATCCACAGATACGCAGTATTTT
.	TRBV28	TRBJ2-2	.	CASSSGNTGELFF	TGTGCCAGCAGCTCAGGGAACACCGGGGAGCTGTTTTTT
.	TRBV18	TRBJ1-3	.	CASSPYWENTIYF	TGTGCCAGCTCACCATACTGGGAAAACACCATATATTTT
.	TRBV11-2	TRBJ2-3	.	CASSLGDHTDTQYF	TGTGCCAGCAGCTTAGGGGACCACACAGATACGCAGTATTTT
.	TRBV7-3	TRBJ2-1	.	CASSLSGSTNEQFF	TGTGCCAGCAGCTTAAGTGGGAGTACCAATGAGCAGTTCTTC
.	TRBV27	TRBJ1-2	.	CASSPPGKRSLYGYTF	TGTGCCAGCAGCCCCCCCGGCAAACGATCGTTATATGGCTACACCTTC
.	TRBV27	TRBJ1-2	.	CASSSPTAGNYGYTF	TGTGCCAGCAGTTCCCCGACGGCAGGCAACTATGGCTACACCTTC
.	TRBV19	TRBJ1-5	.	CASTPSQRDQPQHF	TGTGCCAGTACCCCCTCACAGAGAGACCAGCCCCAGCATTTT
.	TRBV9	TRBJ2-1	TRBD2	CASSVGTSGRSSYNEQFF	TGTGCCAGCAGCGTAGGGACTAGCGGGAGATCCTCCTACAATGAGCAGTTCTTC
.	TRBV25-1	TRBJ2-3	.	CAPHPGTVRSDTQYF	TGTGCCCCCCATCCGGGTACAGTTCGGTCAGATACGCAGTATTTT
.	TRBV28	TRBJ1-2	.	CASKSGVRDYGYTF	TGTGCCAGTAAATCCGGGGTGCGGGACTATGGCTACACCTTC
few	TRBV7-2	TRBJ1-2	.	CASSGQWNYGYTF	TGTGCCAGCAGCGGACAGTGGAACTATGGCTACACCTTC
.	TRBV5-5	TRBJ1-2	.	CASSPEAGVRGGYTF	TGTGCCAGCAGCCCGGAGGCAGGGGTGAGAGGTGGCTACACCTTC
.	TRBV6-6	TRBJ1-6	.	CASSYSTAHNSPLHF	TGTGCCAGCAGTTACTCGACAGCTCATAATTCACCCCTCCACTTT
.	TRBV29-1	TRBJ2-5	TRBD1	CSVASGTGGETQYF	TGCAGCGTTGCATCCGGGACAGGGGGAGAGACCCAGTACTTC
.	TRBV7-9	TRBJ2-6	.	CASSFPSGANVLTF	TGTGCCAGCAGTTTCCCCTCTGGGGCCAACGTCCTGACTTTC
.	TRBV28	TRBJ1-2	.	CGGVGYTF	TGTGGAGGGGTTGGCTACACCTTC
once	TRBV28	TRBJ1-2	.	CASSSTRGYTF	TGTGCCAGCAGTTCAACCCGCGGCTACACCTTC
.	TRBV27	TRBJ2-1	TRBD2	CASRSSGRAYNEQFF	TGTGCCAGCAGGTCAAGCGGGAGGGCCTACAATGAGCAGTTCTTC
few	TRBV19	TRBJ2-7	TRBD2	CASSAGLAGVNEQYF	TGTGCCAGTAGTGCAGGACTAGCGGGAGTCAACGAGCAGTACTTC
.	TRBV28	TRBJ1-2	.	CASSGTRAFLSGYTF	TGTGCCAGCAGTGGGACCCGAGCTTTTCTCTCTGGCTACACCTTC
.	TRBV6-1	TRBJ1-1	.	CASSPRGETEAFF	TGTGCCAGCAGCCCCAGGGGCGAGACTGAAGCTTTCTTT
.	TRBV28	TRBJ2-1	.	CASSFLLGAPTEQFF	TGTGCCAGCAGTTTTCTCCTGGGGGCCCCTACTGAGCAGTTCTTC
.	TRBV11-2	TRBJ2-1	.	CASSHSGRTYNEQFF	TGTGCCAGCAGCCATAGCGGAAGGACCTACAATGAGCAGTTCTTC
.	TRBV5-6	TRBJ1-1	.	CASSFGSPEAFF	TGTGCCAGCAGCTTTGGATCCCCTGAAGCTTTCTTT
.	TRBV19	TRBJ2-5	.	CASPPVAVKGKTQYF	TGTGCCAGCCCTCCGGTGGCAGTAAAAGGGAAGACCCAGTACTTC
once	TRBV28	TRBJ2-2	TRBD2	CASKPTSPLAGVGRTGELFF	TGTGCCAGCAAACCAACCTCACCATTAGCGGGAGTCGGGAGAACCGGGGAGCTGTTTTTT
.	TRBV5-1	TRBJ2-2	TRBD2	CASMPSGPSTGELFF	TGCGCCAGCATGCCTAGCGGGCCGAGCACCGGGGAGCTGTTTTTT
.	TRBV19	TRBJ1-5	TRBD1	CASKSSRDRGRGQPQHF	TGTGCCAGTAAGTCCTCCCGGGACAGGGGAAGAGGGCAGCCCCAGCATTTT
.	TRBV2	TRBJ1-6	.	CASSQIGGSPLHF	TGTGCCAGCAGCCAAATCGGGGGTTCACCCCTCCACTTT
.	TRBV5-1	TRBJ2-1	.	CASSGGYNEQFF	TGCGCCAGCAGCGGCGGATACAATGAGCAGTTCTTC
.	TRBV6-5	TRBJ1-3	.	CASSGGGVGNTIYF	TGTGCCAGCAGTGGTGGGGGGGTTGGAAACACCATATATTTT
.	TRBV11-2	TRBJ2-5	.	CATGETQYF	TGTGCCACGGGCGAGACCCAGTACTTC
.	TRBV19	TRBJ2-3	TRBD1	CASRPGQGTDTQYF	TGTGCCAGTAGGCCGGGACAGGGAACAGATACGCAGTATTTT